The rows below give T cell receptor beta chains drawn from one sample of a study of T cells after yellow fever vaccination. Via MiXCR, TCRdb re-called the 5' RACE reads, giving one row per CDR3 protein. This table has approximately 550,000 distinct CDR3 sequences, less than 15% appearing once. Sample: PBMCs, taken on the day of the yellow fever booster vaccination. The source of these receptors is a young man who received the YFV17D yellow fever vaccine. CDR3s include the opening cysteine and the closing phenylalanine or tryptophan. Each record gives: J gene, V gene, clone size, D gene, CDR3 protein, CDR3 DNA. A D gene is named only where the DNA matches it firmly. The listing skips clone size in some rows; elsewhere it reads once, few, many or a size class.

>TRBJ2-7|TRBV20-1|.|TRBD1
CSAGGGDRAWHEQYF
TGCAGTGCTGGGGGTGGGGACAGGGCGTGGCACGAGCAGTACTTC
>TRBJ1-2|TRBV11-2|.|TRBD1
CASSLQGGVREANYGYTF
TGTGCCAGCAGCTTACAGGGGGGGGTCAGGGAAGCTAACTATGGCTACACCTTC
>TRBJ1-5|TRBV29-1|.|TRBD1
CSVDRGPNQPQHF
TGCAGCGTTGACAGGGGGCCCAATCAGCCCCAGCATTTT
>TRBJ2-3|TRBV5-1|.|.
CASGAEGDKTDTQYF
TGCGCCAGCGGAGCGGAAGGGGATAAGACAGATACGCAGTATTTT
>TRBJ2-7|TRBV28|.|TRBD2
CASTPGLAYEQYF
TGTGCCAGTACACCGGGACTAGCCTACGAGCAGTACTTC
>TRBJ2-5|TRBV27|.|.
CASSFWGVVETQYF
TGTGCCAGCAGTTTTTGGGGGGTGGTCGAGACCCAGTACTTC
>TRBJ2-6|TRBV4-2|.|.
CASSSRVTSGANVLTF
TGTGCCAGCAGCTCCCGAGTCACCTCTGGGGCCAACGTCCTGACTTTC
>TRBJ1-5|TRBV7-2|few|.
CASSLKAGDQPQHF
TGTGCCAGCAGCTTAAAGGCAGGGGATCAGCCCCAGCATTTT
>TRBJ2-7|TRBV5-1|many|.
CASSLEGHEQYF
TGCGCCAGCAGCTTGGAGGGGCACGAGCAGTACTTC
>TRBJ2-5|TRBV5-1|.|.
CASSSLSAGETQYF
TGCGCCAGCAGCAGCCTTTCAGCGGGAGAGACCCAGTACTTC
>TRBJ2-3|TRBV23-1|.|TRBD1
CASSPPAPLTGVLGNTQYF
TGCGCCAGCAGTCCTCCCGCGCCCCTAACAGGGGTATTAGGGAATACGCAGTATTTT
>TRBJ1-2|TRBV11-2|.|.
CASSSGPYTANYGYTF
TGTGCCAGCAGCTCCGGCCCTTATACCGCTAACTATGGCTACACCTTC
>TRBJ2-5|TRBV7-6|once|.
CASCLTRGPQETQYF
TGTGCCAGCTGCTTAACCCGCGGCCCCCAAGAGACCCAGTACTTC
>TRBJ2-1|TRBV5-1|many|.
CASSLGTGNEQFF
TGTGCCAGCAGCTTAGGAACGGGAAATGAGCAGTTCTTC
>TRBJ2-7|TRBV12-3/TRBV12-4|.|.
CASSSDTAYEQYF
TGTGCCAGCAGTTCAGACACGGCCTACGAGCAGTACTTC
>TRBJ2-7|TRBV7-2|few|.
CASSAIAFLGEQYF
TGTGCCAGCAGCGCCATAGCGTTTCTAGGCGAGCAGTACTTC
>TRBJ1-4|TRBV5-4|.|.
CASSRGLNEKLFF
TGTGCCAGCAGCCGCGGGTTAAATGAAAAACTGTTTTTT
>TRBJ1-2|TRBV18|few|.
CASSPWQPYGYTF
TGTGCCAGCTCACCGTGGCAGCCCTATGGCTACACCTTC
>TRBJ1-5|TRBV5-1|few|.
CASSPGTQNQPQHF
TGCGCCAGCAGCCCTGGGACACAGAATCAGCCCCAGCATTTT
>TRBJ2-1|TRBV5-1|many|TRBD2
CASSIGTSGYNEQFF
TGCGCCAGCAGCATCGGGACTAGCGGCTACAATGAGCAGTTCTTC
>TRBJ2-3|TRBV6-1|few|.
CASTLLGEPSTDTQYF
TGTGCCAGCACCCTACTCGGCGAACCTAGCACAGATACGCAGTATTTT
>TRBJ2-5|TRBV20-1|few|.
CSAQDSEETQYF
TGCAGTGCCCAGGACAGCGAAGAGACCCAGTACTTC
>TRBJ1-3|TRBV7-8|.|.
CASSLVGPDSGNTIYF
TGTGCCAGCAGCTTAGTAGGACCGGACTCTGGAAACACCATATATTTT
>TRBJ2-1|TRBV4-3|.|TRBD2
CASSQVPLSGGKNEQFF
TGCGCCAGCAGCCAAGTTCCCCTCTCGGGAGGGAAAAATGAGCAGTTCTTC